These 9 T cell receptor beta chains share one sample of origin, sequenced in a study of cytomegalovirus exposure and HLA in healthy donors. PCR involved 60 Vbeta and 13 Jbeta primers. Data came from immunoSEQ multiplex PCR; TCRdb stores just in-frame clones and leaves some out. The sample has 92,000 or so clones, over 55% seen once; the top ten hold roughly 21%. The sample consisted of PBMCs. Every receptor here comes from a woman in her forties or fifties in good health and CMV-seropositive.

This chain links TRBV28 with TRBJ1-5; 7 nucleotides agree with TRBD1. The ends lost 7 bases at V and 4 bases at J; junction bases unmatched: 7. CDR3 length: 14 residues. Germline loops: CDR1 MDHEN, CDR2 SYDVKM. The CDR3 spells CASTLGQLNQPQHF. The CDR3 bases are TGTGCCAGCACGCTGGGACAGCTAAATCAGCCCCAGCATTTT.

J is TRBJ1-2 and V is TRBV2; D remains ambiguous. V was trimmed by 7 bases and J by 1 base, leaving 13 bases between them. Germline V gives CDR1 SNHLY, CDR2 FYNNEI. The CDR3 runs 14 residues. CDR3 sequence: CASKEGSLNYGYTF. CDR3 bases: TGTGCCAGCAAGGAGGGCAGCCTTAACTATGGCTACACCTTC.

This chain joins TRBV7-9 and TRBJ2-5, with D perhaps matching TRBD2 (6 bases). V shed 3 bases and J shed 5 bases, with 10 bases lying between them. Germline CDR1 reads SEHNR; CDR2 reads FQNEAQ (reference sequence). This CDR3 is 13 amino acids long. The CDR3 region is CASSFLAMETQYF. CDR3 nucleotide sequence: TGTGCCAGCAGCTTTCTAGCGATGGAGACCCAGTACTTC.

This clone was seen more than once but under ten times. The CDR3 nucleotides are TGTGCCAGCAGCTTAGGGGACAGGGGTCCGCCCCAGCATTTT. Amino acid sequence: CASSLGDRGPPQHF. The chain carries TRBV7-8 and TRBJ1-5; TRBD1 matches at 10 bases. The CDR3 consists of 14 residues. Germline V gene data show CDR1 as SGHVS and CDR2 as FQNEAQ. Germline trimming cut 1 base from V and 9 bases from J; bases unmatched to any gene: 3.

The chain combines TRBV5-1 with TRBJ2-7; the D gene is possibly TRBD1 (6 bases). Germline CDR1 and CDR2: SGHRS and YFSETQ. This CDR3 has 14 amino acids. Trimming cost V 0 bases and J 5 bases, with 12 bases left between them. The CDR3 DNA is TGCGCCAGCAGCTTGGTTCCAGGGGCCAACGAGCAGTACTTC. It yields the protein CASSLVPGANEQYF.

This clone came up a few times. The chain carries TRBV5-1 and TRBJ2-5; D is possibly TRBD1 (5 bases). Germline assignment: CDR1 SGHRS and CDR2 YFSETQ. The CDR3 contains 15 residues. V was clipped by 1 base and J by 0 bases, with 10 bases between them. CDR3 protein: CASSLISGYQETQYF. The CDR3 DNA reads as TGCGCCAGCAGCTTGATATCAGGGTACCAAGAGACCCAGTACTTC.

The chain carries TRBV11-2 and TRBJ2-5; D call uncertain. Trimming removed 1 base from V and 2 bases from J, with 5 bases in between. CDR3 length equals 13 residues. In germline, CDR1 is SGHAT, CDR2 FQNNGV. CDR3 nucleotide sequence: TGTGCCAGCAGCTTAGTAGAACAAGAGACCCAGTACTTC. Translating gives CASSLVEQETQYF.

This clone was detected many times. V is TRBV4-2 and J is TRBJ2-1; 8 nucleotides align to TRBD2. The V and J ends lost 5 bases and 7 bases, in that order; junction bases with no gene match: 10. Germline V CDR1 and CDR2: LGHNA, YNFKEQ. This CDR3 has 15 amino acids. In nucleotides, the CDR3 is TGTGCCAGCAGCTTTTATAGCGGGGCAGGGAATGAGCAGTTCTTC. Amino acid sequence: CASSFYSGAGNEQFF.

The rearrangement joins TRBV7-3 to TRBJ2-3, with 13 bases fitting TRBD2. Germline trimming cut 2 bases from V and 1 base from J; bases unmatched to any gene: 3. The CDR3 has 17 residues. Germline V gives CDR1 SGHTA, CDR2 FQGTGA. CDR3 in amino acids: CASSLSGTSGGTDTQYF. CDR3 nucleotide sequence: TGTGCCAGCAGCTTATCCGGGACTAGCGGGGGCACAGATACGCAGTATTTT.